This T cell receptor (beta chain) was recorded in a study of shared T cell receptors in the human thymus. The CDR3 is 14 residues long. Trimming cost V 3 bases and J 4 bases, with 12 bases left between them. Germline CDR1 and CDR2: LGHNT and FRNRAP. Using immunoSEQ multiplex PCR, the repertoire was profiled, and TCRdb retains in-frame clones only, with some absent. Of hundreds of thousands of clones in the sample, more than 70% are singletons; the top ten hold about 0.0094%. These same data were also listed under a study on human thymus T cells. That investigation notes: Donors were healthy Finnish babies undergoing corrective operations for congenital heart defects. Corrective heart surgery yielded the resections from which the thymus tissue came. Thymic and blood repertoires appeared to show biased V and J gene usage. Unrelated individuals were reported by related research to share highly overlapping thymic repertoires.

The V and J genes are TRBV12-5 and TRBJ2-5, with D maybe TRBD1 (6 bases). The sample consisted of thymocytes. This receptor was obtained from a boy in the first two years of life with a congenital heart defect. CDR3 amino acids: CASGLGGWGETQYF. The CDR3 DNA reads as TGTGCTAGTGGTTTAGGGGGTTGGGGAGAGACCCAGTACTTC.